This entry concerns a single T cell receptor (beta chain). Antigen unknown. V was pared by 1 base and J by 3 bases, with 17 bases between. Germline assignment: CDR1 SGHTA and CDR2 FQGNSA. This CDR3 comprises 17 residues. Donors were ostensibly healthy at sampling, although undocumented immune exposures were probable. PCR primers comprised 60 Vbeta and 13 Jbeta primers. Using immunoSEQ multiplex PCR, the repertoire was profiled, and TCRdb retains in-frame clones only, with some absent. This sample has approximately 240,000 clones, with 82% found just once. This sample stems from a study of cytomegalovirus exposure and HLA in healthy donors. Study context: Findings of an earlier analysis included 110 million or so unique TCR beta sequences from some 190 million T cells.

General study points: The productive fraction for most TCR beta V segments was about 87% or about 30% in an earlier analysis.

The chain has TRBV7-2 and TRBJ2-3; unclear D gene. The specimen was PBMCs. This sequence originates from a woman aged 40-49 years in good health and CMV-seropositive. The CDR3 DNA reads TGTGCCAGCAGCTTAGGTTACGGTGCGGAGCGAACAGATACGCAGTATTTT. Its protein product is CASSLGYGAERTDTQYF.